The 25 T cell receptor beta chains in this list originate from one sample, sequenced in a study of cytomegalovirus exposure and HLA in healthy donors (dated by TCRdb to about 2017). To prepare the library, the immunoSEQ multiplex PCR assay was applied. The multiplex PCR relied on a mix of 60 forward primers for TCR Vbeta segments and 13 reverse primers for TCR Jbeta segments. TCRdb mirrors the immuneACCESS table, restricted to in-frame sequences. Some clones are absent from its copies; in checked studies, under half trace to an unresolved V gene, and the reason for the others is unknown. The sample table lists about 110,000 clones, roughly 12% of them with a count of one. The top ten constitute roughly 16% of the sample. Sequencing input: PBMCs. The receptors were sampled from a man in his forties or fifties in good health and CMV-seropositive.

This clone was seen only a few times. The CDR3 DNA follows: TGCGCCAGCAGCTTGGGGCAGGGTCCCCAGAGCTCCTACGAGCAGTACTTC. Translation: CASSLGQGPQSSYEQYF. The chain uses TRBV5-1 and TRBJ2-7, with a weak D call TRBD1 (5 bases). Trimming cost V 0 bases and J 0 bases, with 16 bases left between them. The CDR3 extends over 17 amino acids. Germline CDR1 is SGHRS and CDR2 is YFSETQ.

This clone was seen a few times. The chain carries TRBV11-3 and TRBJ2-7; the match to TRBD1 covers 11 bases. Germline CDR1 SGHNT, CDR2 YENEEA. The CDR3 is made up of 15 amino acids. Germline trimming cut 1 base from V and 4 bases from J; bases unmatched to any gene: 3. The CDR3 sequence is CASSLGRDRGYEQYF. As DNA, the CDR3 is TGTGCCAGCAGCTTAGGTCGGGACAGGGGGTACGAGCAGTACTTC.

This clone occurred a few times. The rearrangement links TRBV18 to TRBJ2-1; a possible D gene is TRBD1 (6 bases). The germline CDR1 and CDR2 sequences are KGHSH and LQKENI. Trimming stripped 2 bases from V and 11 bases from J, with 10 bases between. The CDR3 length is 12 residues. CDR3 region: CASSPVDRQQFF. In DNA, the CDR3 is TGTGCCAGCTCACCAGTTGACAGGCAGCAGTTCTTC.

V is TRBV7-9 and J is TRBJ1-2; 11 bases are shared with TRBD1. V trimming: 3 bases; J trimming: 2 bases; junction bases outside the gene matches: 5. The CDR3 has 16 residues. The V gene's germline CDR1 is SEHNR and CDR2 FQNEAQ (reference sequence). CDR3 DNA sequence: TGTGCCAGCAGCTTGACCGGACAGGGGGCGAACTATGGCTACACCTTC. Translated, it gives CASSLTGQGANYGYTF.

This clone was seen a few times. The V and J genes are TRBV19 and TRBJ2-6, with D hard to call. Germline V CDR1 and CDR2: LNHDA, SQIVND (reference sequence). The CDR3 consists of 15 residues. V was shortened by 4 bases and J by 1 base, with 8 bases between the two germline ends. CDR3: CASSSRLSGANVLTF. The CDR3 region has the DNA TGTGCCAGTAGTAGCAGGCTGTCTGGGGCCAACGTCCTGACTTTC.

This clone has a handful of counts. The chain employs TRBV30 and TRBJ2-1; maybe TRBD2 (6 bases). This CDR3 region has 16 residues. Germline V gene data show CDR1 as GTSNPN and CDR2 as SVGIG (reference sequence). Trimming pared 0 bases from V and 2 bases from J, leaving 14 bases between. CDR3 amino acids: CAWSVRGSGPYNEQFF. In DNA, the CDR3 is TGTGCCTGGAGTGTAAGGGGTAGCGGCCCCTACAATGAGCAGTTCTTC.

The chain carries TRBV6-5 and TRBJ2-3; 8 nucleotides agree with TRBD2. The J segment lost 0 bases and the V segment lost 3 bases, leaving 2 bases of the junction unmatched. CDR3 length: 15 amino acids. Germline V gives CDR1 MNHEY, CDR2 SVGAGI. The chain's CDR3 is CASSYSGVSTDTQYF. In nucleotides, the CDR3 is TGTGCCAGCAGTTATAGCGGGGTCAGCACAGATACGCAGTATTTT.

The V and J genes are TRBV28 and TRBJ1-3, with a weak D call TRBD1 (6 bases). The CDR3 is made up of 14 amino acids. Per germline, CDR1 MDHEN and CDR2 SYDVKM. V lost 6 bases, J lost 4 bases, and 13 bases lay in between. The CDR3 spells CASSRDIEGNTIYF. For the CDR3, the DNA is TGTGCCAGCAGCCGGGACATAGAGGGAAACACCATATATTTT.

V gene TRBV6-6 combines with J gene TRBJ2-1, with 7 bases identical to TRBD2. Germline CDR1 reads MNHNY; CDR2 reads SVGAGI (reference sequence). With 5 bases clipped from V and 4 bases from J, the junction kept 5 bases outside the gene matches. CDR3 length: 14 residues. The CDR3 DNA is TGTGCCAGCAGTGTATTAGCGGGTTACAATGAGCAGTTCTTC. It encodes CASSVLAGYNEQFF.

This clone has only a few counts. The V call is TRBV28, the J call TRBJ1-2; 7 bases match TRBD1. The V segment lost 6 bases and the J segment 4 bases; nucleotides outside the gene matches: 2. The CDR3 contains 12 residues. Per the germline V gene, CDR1 is MDHEN and CDR2 is SYDVKM. This CDR3 is CASSSGGYGYTF. The CDR3 DNA reads TGTGCCAGCAGCTCAGGGGGCTATGGCTACACCTTC.

This clone occurred a few times. The chain joins TRBV19 to TRBJ2-7, with 7 bases lining up with TRBD2. The CDR3 loop spans 15 amino acids. Germline trimming cut 3 bases from V and 2 bases from J; bases unmatched to any gene: 7. The germline CDR1 and CDR2 sequences are LNHDA and SQIVND (reference sequence). The DNA for the CDR3 is TGTGCCAGTAGTATTGGATCTAGCGGCGCCTACGAGCAGTACTTC. Protein: CASSIGSSGAYEQYF.

The chain uses TRBV11-2 and TRBJ1-1, with D possibly matching TRBD1 (5 bases). The CDR3 runs 15 residues. V lost 1 base and J lost 1, with 10 bases in between. In germline, CDR1 is SGHAT, CDR2 FQNNGV. CDR3 region: CASSLVGAGNTEAFF. The CDR3 DNA reads TGTGCCAGCAGCTTAGTAGGGGCAGGGAACACTGAAGCTTTCTTT.

This clone turned up a few times. This chain joins TRBV4-3 and TRBJ2-3; D is unclear. CDR1 and CDR2 from the germline V gene are LGHNA and YSLEER. The CDR3 runs 15 residues. Trimming took 0 bases from V and 2 from J, leaving 9 bases between them. CDR3 sequence (DNA): TGCGCCAGCAGCCAAGACTGGGCGAACACAGATACGCAGTATTTT. Residues: CASSQDWANTDTQYF.

The chain couples TRBV21-1 to TRBJ2-7; the DNA was not used to check the table's D call, TRBD1. TRBV21-1 counts as a pseudogene. The CDR3 is 16 amino acids. The CDR3 DNA sequence: TGTGCCAGCAGCATTTGTGTTCTGTCAGTTTTGTACGAGCAGTACTTC. Its translation is CASSICVLSVLYEQYF.

This clone was seen more than once but under ten times. The germline gene is not matched at one end of the junction; a read error may be the cause. The CDR3 sequence: CASSLSGSSGVGIF. CDR3 nucleotides: TGCGCCAGCAGCTTGAGCGGGTCGTCGGGGGTCGGTATCTTC. This rearrangement joins TRBV5-1 to TRBJ2-1; D may be TRBD2 (6 bases). CDR3 length equals 14 residues. In germline, CDR1 is SGHRS, CDR2 YFSETQ.

The rearrangement joins TRBV6-5 to TRBJ2-7; D is possibly TRBD2 (6 bases). The CDR3 runs to 15 residues. CDR1 is MNHEY, CDR2 SVGAGI, per germline. Trimming removed 2 bases at V and 4 bases at J, with 15 bases between. The CDR3 DNA is TGTGCCAGCAGTTACGACGGGACTTTCCATTACGAGCAGTACTTC. It specifies CASSYDGTFHYEQYF.

This clone occurred a few times. J is TRBJ1-2 and V is TRBV2; maybe TRBD1 (5 bases). CDR3 size: 16 residues. Per the germline V gene, CDR1 is SNHLY and CDR2 is FYNNEI. The V end lost 4 bases, the J end lost 4 bases, and 19 bases lay between the germline ends. Here the CDR3 reads CASSGGWTTDRYGYTF. The CDR3, as DNA: TGTGCCAGCAGTGGAGGCTGGACAACGGACCGCTATGGCTACACCTTC.

J is TRBJ1-2 and V is TRBV9; D gene unclear. Looked up from germline, CDR1 is SGDLS and CDR2 is YYNGEE. The CDR3 is 15 residues long. The V gene lost 0 bases and the J gene lost 2 bases, with 11 bases spanning the gap. CDR3 in amino acids: CASSVALQANYGYTF. The CDR3 nucleotides read TGTGCCAGCAGCGTAGCACTGCAGGCGAACTATGGCTACACCTTC.

This clone was counted only a few times. The rearrangement uses TRBV5-1 and TRBJ2-7; tentative D call: TRBD2 (5 bases). This CDR3 has 8 residues. Germline V gene lookup returns CDR1 SGHRS and CDR2 YFSETQ. For the CDR3, the DNA is TGCGCCAGCATCCACCCGGGGGTC. This translates into CASIHPGV.

The chain is built from TRBV7-6 and TRBJ2-1; perhaps TRBD2 as D (7 bases). The CDR3 is 15 residues long. CDR1 is SGHVS, CDR2 FNYEAQ, per germline. Trimming shortened V by 5 bases and J by 7 bases, and 18 bases separated the two germline ends. The CDR3 DNA reads TGTGCCAGCAGCCCCAGGCCAGGGAGGGGGAATGAGCAGTTCTTC. As protein: CASSPRPGRGNEQFF.

This clone came up a few times. The chain is built from TRBV7-2 and TRBJ2-7; a weak D match, TRBD2 (5 bases). The CDR3 length is 15 residues. V shed 0 bases and J shed 0 bases, with 9 bases lying between them. CDR1 and CDR2 from the germline V gene are SGHTA and FQGNSA. CDR3 DNA: TGTGCCAGCAGCTTAGCGCCTAGCAGCTCCTACGAGCAGTACTTC. Translation: CASSLAPSSSYEQYF.

This chain connects TRBV30 to TRBJ2-5, with D uncertain. The closer fit of TRBJ2-7 to the DNA end suggests the J call may be wrong. Germline V lookup: CDR1 GTSNPN, CDR2 SVGIG (reference sequence). The CDR3 is 12 residues long. CDR3 DNA sequence: TGTGCCTGGAGTTTGACTGCCTACGAGCAGTACTTC. This gives the protein CAWSLTAYEQYF.

This clone has more than one count but fewer than ten. The chain employs TRBV30 and TRBJ2-3, with 10 bases aligning to TRBD2. Losses at the gene ends were 0 bases for V and 2 bases for J; bases not matched to a gene: 5. The CDR3 contains 16 residues. Germline CDR1 reads GTSNPN; CDR2 reads SVGIG (reference sequence). CDR3 region: CAWSVGLAGVTDTQYF. DNA for the CDR3: TGTGCCTGGAGTGTAGGCCTAGCGGGAGTCACAGATACGCAGTATTTT.

This clone has a handful of counts. The CDR3 reads CASSGQGFNEKLFF. The CDR3 DNA is TGTGCCAGCAGCGGACAGGGTTTTAATGAAAAACTGTTTTTT. J is TRBJ1-4 and V is TRBV7-6; TRBD1 matches 8 bases. The CDR3 extends over 14 amino acids. Germline V gives CDR1 SGHVS, CDR2 FNYEAQ. The trim removed 5 bases at V and 4 bases at J, leaving 3 bases unmatched.

This clone has just a few counts. The V call is TRBV11-2, the J call TRBJ1-3; the D is unclear. The CDR3 runs to 15 residues. Trimming took 3 bases from V and 0 from J, leaving 9 bases between them. Germline CDR1 and CDR2: SGHAT and FQNNGV. The CDR3 loop reads CASSLMLSSGNTIYF. The DNA of the CDR3 is TGTGCCAGCAGCTTGATGCTAAGCTCTGGAAACACCATATATTTT.